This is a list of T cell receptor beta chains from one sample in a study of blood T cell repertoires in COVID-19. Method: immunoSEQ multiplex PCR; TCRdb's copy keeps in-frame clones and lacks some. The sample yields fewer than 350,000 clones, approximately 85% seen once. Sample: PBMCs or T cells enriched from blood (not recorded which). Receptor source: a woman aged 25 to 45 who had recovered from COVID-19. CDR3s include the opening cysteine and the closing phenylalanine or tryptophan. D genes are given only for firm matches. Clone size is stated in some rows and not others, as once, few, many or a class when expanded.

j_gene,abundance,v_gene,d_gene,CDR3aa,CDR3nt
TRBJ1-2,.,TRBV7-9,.,CASLVNPFYGYTF,TGTGCCAGCCTAGTGAACCCCTTCTATGGCTACACCTTC
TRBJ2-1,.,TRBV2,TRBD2,CASSFKAGGGFDEQFF,TGTGCCAGCAGTTTCAAAGCGGGAGGGGGCTTTGATGAGCAGTTCTTC
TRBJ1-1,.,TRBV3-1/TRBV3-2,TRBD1,CASSQVKGQGSFGMNTEAFF,TGTGCCAGCAGCCAAGTTAAGGGACAGGGATCTTTCGGCATGAACACTGAAGCTTTCTTT
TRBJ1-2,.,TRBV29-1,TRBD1,CSVGQPYGYTF,TGCAGCGTGGGACAGCCCTATGGCTACACCTTC
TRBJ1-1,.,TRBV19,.,CASSIARGTEAFF,TGTGCCAGTAGTATCGCTCGGGGCACTGAAGCTTTCTTT
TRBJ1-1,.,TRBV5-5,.,CASSLFGWANTEAFF,TGTGCCAGCAGCTTGTTTGGGTGGGCGAACACTGAAGCTTTCTTT
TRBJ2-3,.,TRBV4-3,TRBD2,CASSQDGGGPDTQYF,TGCGCCAGCAGCCAAGATGGCGGGGGGCCGGATACGCAGTATTTT
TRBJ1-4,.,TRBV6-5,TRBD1,CASGGSGQGRKKLFF,TGTGCCAGCGGGGGTTCGGGACAGGGACGAAAAAAACTGTTTTTT
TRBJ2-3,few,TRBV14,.,CASSQGQWGRTQYF,TGTGCCAGCAGCCAAGGGCAGTGGGGCCGTACGCAGTATTTT
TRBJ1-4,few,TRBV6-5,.,CASRDYNEKLFF,TGTGCCAGCCGCGATTATAATGAAAAACTGTTTTTT
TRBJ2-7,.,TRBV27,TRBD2,CASSSSGSYEQYF,TGTGCCAGCAGTTCTAGCGGGAGCTACGAGCAGTACTTC
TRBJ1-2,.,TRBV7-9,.,CASSAGSGAGNYGYTF,TGTGCCAGCAGCGCAGGGTCAGGGGCGGGTAACTATGGCTACACCTTC
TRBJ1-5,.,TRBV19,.,CATRNRNNQPQHF,TGTGCCACCCGCAACAGGAACAATCAGCCCCAGCATTTT
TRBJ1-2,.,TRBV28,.,CASLGDGNYGYTF,TGTGCCAGCTTGGGAGACGGTAACTATGGCTACACCTTC